One sample yielded the 18 T cell receptor beta chains listed below, sequenced in a study of post-analysis software for immune sequencing data. Carried by the TCR beta cDNA libraries were unique molecular identifiers. Each CDR3 protein gets one entry after TCRdb re-called the PCR reads with MiXCR. This table holds roughly 700,000 distinct CDR3 sequences, about 32% found once. Their specific antigens are unknown. Points from the study as a whole: Comparison of patients with controls showed a handful of TRBV segments more frequent in patients, TRBV5-6, TRBV5-1 and TRBV20-1 among them.

The source material was blood. The receptors here all came from a girl under 18 with multiple sclerosis.

The CDR3 nucleotides are TGCAGTGCTAGGGGGGTAGGACAGGGGGATTCACCCCTCCACTTT. It is translated as CSARGVGQGDSPLHF. The chain couples TRBV20-1 to TRBJ1-6; 10 positions match TRBD1. The CDR3 has 15 amino acids. Losses at the gene ends were 3 bases for V and 8 bases for J; bases not matched to a gene: 7. Germline loops: CDR1 DFQATT, CDR2 SNEGSKA (reference sequence).

This rearrangement joins TRBV5-6 to TRBJ1-5; 9 bases match TRBD1. Germline CDR1 and CDR2: SGHDT and YYEEEE. The CDR3 totals 16 residues. V shed 2 bases and J 4 bases; nucleotides not matched to a gene: 7. The CDR3 sequence: CASSFRTGAGNQPQHF. The CDR3 DNA reads as TGTGCCAGCAGCTTTAGGACAGGGGCAGGGAATCAGCCCCAGCATTTT.

In this sample, this clonotype turned up a few times. The chain joins TRBV11-2 to TRBJ1-2, with D possibly being TRBD1 (5 bases). Germline V CDR1 and CDR2: SGHAT, FQNNGV. V was trimmed by 5 bases and J by 8 bases, leaving 15 bases between them. This CDR3 has 13 amino acids. For the CDR3, the DNA is TGTGCCAGCAGCCCTGGACACCAGAGAGGCTACACCTTC. Translated, it gives CASSPGHQRGYTF.

This clonotype was seen a single time. The genes are TRBV12-3 or TRBV12-4 and TRBJ2-5; 12 positions match TRBD2. The CDR3 sequence is 18 residues long. V shed 3 bases, J shed 2 bases, and the junction held 10 bases outside the gene matches. Here the CDR3 reads CASSLRTLAGGRQETQYF. DNA of the CDR3: TGTGCCAGCAGTTTGCGGACTCTAGCGGGGGGGCGTCAAGAGACCCAGTACTTC.

V gene TRBV28 combines with J gene TRBJ2-7, with D possibly matching TRBD2 (6 bases). CDR3 size: 15 residues. V was clipped by 4 bases and J by 7 bases, with 20 bases between them. Germline V CDR1 and CDR2: MDHEN, SYDVKM. CDR3 bases: TGTGCCAGCAGTTCGGGCGGGATAACGAATAATGAGCAGTACTTC. Translating it yields CASSSGGITNNEQYF.

This clonotype was counted between two and nine times. The chain links TRBV20-1 to TRBJ2-5; TRBD1 is a possible D gene (6 bases). The CDR3 spans 13 residues. Per the germline V gene, CDR1 is DFQATT and CDR2 is SNEGSKA (reference sequence). Trimming removed 7 bases at V and 6 bases at J, with 18 bases between. This CDR3 reads CSVSHRARKTQYF. In nucleotides, the CDR3 is TGCAGTGTGTCACACAGGGCTAGGAAGACCCAGTACTTC.

The genes are TRBV29-1 and TRBJ2-2; 7 bases map to TRBD2. Germline V CDR1 and CDR2: SQVTM, ANQGSEA. This CDR3 has 14 amino acids. With 6 bases clipped from V and 3 bases from J, the junction kept 7 bases outside the gene matches. CDR3 coding DNA: TGCAGCGTGGGAGGGGCTCCGGACACCGGGGAGCTGTTTTTT. Encoded protein: CSVGGAPDTGELFF.

This clonotype was detected a few times. The chain links TRBV29-1 to TRBJ1-4, with D unresolved. Germline CDR1 and CDR2: SQVTM and ANQGSEA. The CDR3 loop spans 10 amino acids. V lost 7 bases, J lost 4 bases, and 4 bases lay in between. This chain's CDR3 is CSGGNEKLFF. The CDR3 DNA is TGCAGCGGAGGTAATGAAAAACTGTTTTTT. Together with reference TRBV29-1 and TRBJ1-4, the CDR3 gives the full variable domain: SAVISQKPSRDICQRGTSLTIQCQVDSQVTMMFWYRQQPGQSLTLIATANQGSEATYESGFVIDKFPISRPNLTFSTLTVSNMSPEDSSIYLCSGGNEKLFFGSGTQLSVL.

This clonotype was detected only a few times. The chain carries TRBV7-9 and TRBJ2-1; TRBD2 aligns across 7 bases. Germline trimming cut 3 bases from V and 4 bases from J; bases unmatched to any gene: 3. In germline, CDR1 is SEHNR, CDR2 FQNEAQ (reference sequence). The CDR3 sequence is 14 residues long. CDR3 sequence reads: CASSFTLAYNEQFF. CDR3 coding DNA: TGTGCCAGCAGCTTTACACTAGCGTACAATGAGCAGTTCTTC.

This clonotype has just a few counts. One end of the junction varies from germline; a read error may be responsible. CDR3 coding DNA: TGTGCCAGCCGCCACAAGGGGTCTGAGACCCAGTACTTC. Protein sequence: CASRHKGSETQYF. V is TRBV3-1 and J is TRBJ2-5, with a possible D match to TRBD1 (5 bases). This CDR3 is 13 amino acids long. The germline V gene has CDR1 LGHDT and CDR2 YNNKEL (reference sequence).

The chain combines TRBV20-1 with TRBJ2-1, with 16 nucleotides matching TRBD2. The ends lost 6 bases at V and 0 bases at J; junction bases unmatched: 8. The CDR3 is 18 amino acids. CDR1 is DFQATT, CDR2 SNEGSKA, per germline (reference sequence). This CDR3 is CSAMGTSGRGYSYNEQFF. The CDR3 DNA is TGCAGTGCCATGGGGACTAGCGGGAGGGGATACTCCTACAATGAGCAGTTCTTC.

This clonotype was observed a handful of times. The chain joins TRBV6-4 to TRBJ1-1; D not resolved. CDR3 length: 15 residues. Germline CDR1 reads MRHNA; CDR2 reads SNTAGT. Deletions cut 0 bases from V and 5 bases from J, with 13 bases between. Here the CDR3 reads CASSDSYGAGTEAFF. The CDR3 bases are TGTGCCAGCAGTGACTCTTACGGAGCGGGTACTGAAGCTTTCTTT.

The V and J genes are TRBV20-1 and TRBJ2-4, with 13 nucleotides matching TRBD2. J lost 0 bases, V lost 6 bases, and 17 bases had no gene match. This CDR3 region has 20 residues. CDR1 DFQATT and CDR2 SNEGSKA come from the germline V gene (reference sequence). The CDR3 bases are TGCAGTGCGCATGGGGGGACTAGCGGGATAGACATCCTAGCCAAAAACATTCAGTACTTC. Amino acids: CSAHGGTSGIDILAKNIQYF.

This clonotype was seen a few times. The chain has TRBV27 and TRBJ2-4, with 7 bases that match TRBD2. The germline V gene encodes CDR1 MNHEY and CDR2 SMNVEV (reference sequence). The CDR3 loop spans 16 amino acids. V was pared by 8 bases and J by 1 base, with 11 bases of the junction left unmatched. The CDR3 DNA follows: TGTGCCAGCTCCCTTGCGGGGAGGGGCGCCAAAAACATTCAGTACTTC. Amino acids: CASSLAGRGAKNIQYF.

V gene TRBV7-8 combines with J gene TRBJ2-7, with 8 bases that match TRBD2. The CDR3 has 13 amino acids. CDR1 SGHVS and CDR2 FQNEAQ come from the germline V gene. Trimming took 5 bases from V and 9 from J; bases not matched to a gene: 9. The CDR3, as DNA: TGTGCCAGCAGCCAAAACAGCGGGGGCGGGCAGTACTTC. It specifies CASSQNSGGGQYF.

This clonotype was detected a few times. The chain has TRBV10-3 and TRBJ2-3; 12 bases match TRBD2. V shed 2 bases and J 2 bases; nucleotides not matched to a gene: 2. This CDR3 has 16 residues. Germline CDR1 and CDR2: ENHRY and SYGVKD. The CDR3 region has the DNA TGTGCCATCAGTGAGGGACTAGCGGGATTCACAGATACGCAGTATTTT. Amino acids: CAISEGLAGFTDTQYF.

This clonotype showed up just a few times. This may come from a read error, since a much larger clone is one base off. The rearrangement joins TRBV29-1 to TRBJ2-5; 7 nucleotides agree with TRBD2. Germline assignment: CDR1 SQVTM and CDR2 ANQGSEA. The CDR3 is 12 amino acids. Trimming removed 7 bases from V and 4 bases from J; junction bases left unmatched: 6. Written as DNA, the CDR3 is TGCAGCGGTGTATGGGGGGGAGAGACCCAGTACTTC. Encoded protein: CSGVWGGETQYF.

The V gene is TRBV6-5, the J gene TRBJ2-5, with 8 bases fitting TRBD2. The CDR3 covers 13 residues. CDR1 is MNHEY and CDR2 is SVGAGI in the germline V gene. With 6 bases clipped from V and 5 bases from J, the junction kept 5 bases outside the gene matches. Here the CDR3 DNA reads TGTGCCAGCAGGCCGGGGGGGGAGGAGACCCAGTACTTC. Translated, it gives CASRPGGEETQYF.